The source of this T cell receptor beta chain is a study of T cells in Graves' hyperthyroidism and ophthalmopathy. Amplification of TCR beta CDR3 regions was performed using RNA transcripts as template. In the first-round RT-PCR of the TCR CDR3, the HTBI primer set was used. TCRdb reprocessed the multiplex PCR reads via MiXCR and lists one record per CDR3 protein. Of 660,000 or so distinct CDR3 sequences detected, about 20% appear once; the ten largest clones hold 30% to 40%. Broader study findings: Most clonotypes expanded in thyroid above 0.001 were likewise present in blood.

About this clonotype itself: What it binds is not known.

Patients affected by ophthalmopathy presented a Clinical Activity Score of at least 3, a NOSPECS grade of at least 4, and disease duration below 3 months. Exclusion criteria comprised uncontrolled infection, other autoimmune disease, pregnancy or lactation. The length of the CDR3 is 15 residues. The germline V gene has CDR1 SGHDT and CDR2 YYEEEE. V dropped 3 bases and J dropped 4 bases, with 16 bases sitting between them. The clonotype originates from a man in his thirties or forties with Graves' ophthalmopathy. V usage is TRBV5-6 and J usage is TRBJ1-1; D perhaps matches TRBD1 (5 bases). Sequencing was carried out using blood. CDR3 sequence: CASSYGGVGFTEAFF. The CDR3 DNA reads TGTGCCAGCAGCTACGGGGGAGTCGGTTTCACTGAAGCTTTCTTT.